A selection of T cell receptor beta chains follows, all from one sample in a study of blood T cells in healthy people across ages. TCRdb re-derived calls from the 5' RACE reads in MiXCR, one entry per CDR3 protein. This sample has some 1.4 million distinct CDR3 sequences, with approximately 40% found just once. The sequenced sample consisted of blood. These TCRs come from a woman aged 18-30 years in good health. Both conserved end residues are part of each CDR3. The order of the fields is D gene, V gene, J gene, clone size, CDR3 protein, CDR3 DNA. A D gene is named only where the DNA matches it firmly. The size entry is marked missing in some rows and otherwise reads once, few, many or a size class.

>-|TRBV7-3|TRBJ1-1|-
CASSLVGVVNTEAFF
TGTGCCAGCAGCTTAGTTGGGGTTGTGAACACTGAAGCTTTCTTT
>TRBD1|TRBV27|TRBJ2-6|few
CASSGDRNVLTF
TGTGCCAGCAGTGGGGACAGGAACGTCCTGACTTTC
>-|TRBV9|TRBJ2-2|-
CASSPHPNTGELFF
TGTGCCAGCAGCCCACACCCGAACACCGGGGAGCTGTTTTTT
>-|TRBV7-8|TRBJ2-1|-
CASSLAPGYEQFF
TGTGCCAGCAGCTTAGCCCCCGGATATGAGCAGTTCTTC
>-|TRBV6-5|TRBJ2-1|few
CASSSRETMGDEQFF
TGTGCCAGCAGTTCCCGGGAAACAATGGGTGATGAGCAGTTCTTC
>-|TRBV19|TRBJ2-1|once
CASGGLNEQFF
TGTGCCAGTGGGGGACTGAATGAGCAGTTCTTC
>-|TRBV4-1|TRBJ2-1|few
CASSQDPGGYEQFF
TGCGCCAGCAGCCAAGATCCTGGGGGGTATGAGCAGTTCTTC
>-|TRBV24-1|TRBJ2-7|few
CATSAGSSPEQYF
TGTGCCACCAGTGCCGGTAGCTCCCCCGAGCAGTACTTC
>TRBD2|TRBV6-1|TRBJ2-1|-
CASSAGLADYINNEQFF
TGTGCCAGCAGTGCTGGACTAGCGGATTATATAAACAATGAGCAGTTCTTC
>-|TRBV20-1|TRBJ2-7|few
CSARVGGLYEQYF
TGCAGTGCTAGAGTCGGTGGGTTATACGAGCAGTACTTC
>-|TRBV6-5|TRBJ2-1|few
CASSSDASREQFF
TGTGCCAGCAGCTCGGACGCGTCGCGTGAGCAGTTCTTC
>-|TRBV7-9|TRBJ2-1|-
CASSPARAYEQFF
TGTGCCAGCAGCCCAGCCCGGGCCTATGAGCAGTTCTTC
>-|TRBV3-1|TRBJ2-1|-
CASSQRVSSSYNEQFF
TGTGCCAGCAGCCAGAGGGTCTCAAGCTCCTACAATGAGCAGTTCTTC
>TRBD2|TRBV9|TRBJ2-7|few
CASSVGGSGDTYEQYF
TGTGCCAGCAGCGTAGGCGGCAGCGGGGATACCTACGAGCAGTACTTC
>-|TRBV28|TRBJ2-6|-
CASSAFGGSSGANVLTF
TGTGCCAGCAGCGCGTTTGGCGGTTCCTCTGGGGCCAACGTCCTGACTTTC
>-|TRBV29-1|TRBJ2-5|few
CSVNRAGTLKETQYF
TGCAGCGTTAATCGGGCCGGGACACTTAAAGAGACCCAGTACTTC
>TRBD1|TRBV6-5|TRBJ1-2|-
CASSYATGQNGYTF
TGTGCCAGCAGTTACGCGACAGGGCAGAATGGCTACACCTTC
>-|TRBV12-3/TRBV12-4|TRBJ2-1|few
CASSGLWSYNEQFF
TGTGCCAGCAGCGGACTATGGTCCTACAATGAGCAGTTCTTC
>-|TRBV11-3|TRBJ2-5|-
CASSPGEEETQYF
TGTGCCAGCAGCCCCGGGGAGGAAGAGACCCAGTACTTC
>-|TRBV3-1|TRBJ1-6|-
CASSQEISGNSPLHF
TGTGCCAGCAGCCAAGAAATATCAGGGAATTCACCCCTCCACTTT
>-|TRBV6-5|TRBJ1-2|-
CASSPRDIPYGYTF
TGTGCCAGCAGTCCCCGGGACATACCTTATGGCTACACCTTC
>-|TRBV5-8|TRBJ1-5|-
CASSSFTGSGQPQHF
TGTGCCAGCAGCTCCTTTACAGGGAGTGGACAGCCCCAGCATTTT
>-|TRBV10-3|TRBJ1-4|-
CAISESMGVTANEKLFF
TGTGCCATCAGTGAGTCGATGGGGGTTACGGCTAATGAAAAACTGTTTTTT
>-|TRBV3-1|TRBJ1-4|-
CASSPGTGYLTNEKLFF
TGTGCCAGCAGCCCCGGGACCGGGTATTTAACTAATGAAAAACTGTTTTTT
>TRBD1|TRBV9|TRBJ1-6|once
CASSVVGTGVSPLHF
TGTGCCAGCAGCGTAGTTGGGACAGGGGTCTCACCCCTCCACTTT
>-|TRBV20-1|TRBJ1-6|-
CSAREIGGRDNSPLHF
TGCAGTGCTAGAGAGATCGGGGGCCGAGATAATTCACCCCTCCACTTT
>TRBD2|TRBV5-1|TRBJ2-3|-
CASSISGGPSDTQYF
TGCGCCAGCAGCATTAGCGGGGGGCCGTCGGATACGCAGTATTTT
>-|TRBV6-1|TRBJ2-7|-
CASSEGPASSYEQYF
TGTGCCAGCAGTGAAGGGCCCGCGAGCTCCTACGAGCAGTACTTC
>TRBD2|TRBV9|TRBJ2-3|many
CASSGRLAELTDTQYF
TGTGCCAGCAGCGGCCGACTAGCGGAGCTAACAGATACGCAGTATTTT
>-|TRBV10-3|TRBJ1-2|few
CAISDTGSNYGYTF
TGTGCCATCAGTGATACAGGATCTAACTATGGCTACACCTTC
>TRBD1|TRBV29-1|TRBJ2-7|few
CSVERGDRGHEQYF
TGCAGCGTGGAGCGTGGGGACAGGGGACACGAGCAGTACTTC
>-|TRBV29-1|TRBJ1-2|many
CSAQTNYGYTF
TGCAGCGCCCAAACTAACTATGGCTACACCTTC
>TRBD2|TRBV5-5|TRBJ2-5|-
CASSARLAGEQETQYF
TGTGCCAGCAGCGCCAGACTAGCGGGAGAGCAAGAGACCCAGTACTTC
>-|TRBV7-9|TRBJ2-2|once
CASRPGGGNTGELFF
TGTGCCAGCAGACCCGGGGGAGGGAACACCGGGGAGCTGTTTTTT
>-|TRBV3-1|TRBJ1-2|-
CDSSRTGRSYGYTF
TGTGACAGCAGTCGAACGGGACGGAGCTATGGCTACACCTTC
>-|TRBV5-1|TRBJ2-6|-
CASSLRYGDSGANVLTF
TGCGCCAGCAGCTTGAGGTATGGCGACTCTGGGGCCAACGTCCTGACTTTC
>-|TRBV12-3/TRBV12-4|TRBJ2-5|-
CASSWGRKETQYF
TGTGCCAGCAGTTGGGGCAGGAAAGAGACCCAGTACTTC
>TRBD1|TRBV4-1|TRBJ1-2|-
CASSTQTGGINYGYTF
TGCGCCAGCAGCACCCAGACAGGGGGTATTAACTATGGCTACACCTTC
>-|TRBV6-6|TRBJ2-1|-
CASGSDSSYNEQFF
TGTGCCAGTGGTAGCGATAGCTCCTACAATGAGCAGTTCTTC
>-|TRBV30|TRBJ2-7|once
CAWVNAAGHFIDEQYF
TGTGCCTGGGTAAACGCAGCAGGGCACTTTATCGATGAGCAGTACTTC
>TRBD1|TRBV7-2|TRBJ2-7|-
CASSLGTGGWYEQYF
TGTGCCAGCAGCTTAGGGACAGGGGGCTGGTACGAGCAGTACTTC
>-|TRBV4-1|TRBJ2-7|-
CASSQDSADSYEQYF
TGCGCCAGCAGCCAAGATAGTGCGGATTCCTACGAGCAGTACTTC
>TRBD2|TRBV6-5|TRBJ2-1|-
CASSPPGSGGTDEQFF
TGTGCCAGCAGCCCCCCTGGGAGCGGGGGGACCGATGAGCAGTTCTTC
>TRBD1|TRBV15|TRBJ1-2|-
CATSSRDSKEWGYTF
TGTGCCACCAGCAGTCGGGACAGCAAGGAATGGGGCTACACCTTC
>-|TRBV7-2|TRBJ1-1|-
CASSWTRNTEAFF
TGTGCCAGCAGCTGGACCAGGAACACTGAAGCTTTCTTT
>-|TRBV28|TRBJ2-2|-
CASTGGTHTGELFF
TGTGCCAGCACCGGGGGGACACACACCGGGGAGCTGTTTTTT
>-|TRBV7-2|TRBJ2-1|-
CASSLVAGRGDEQFF
TGTGCCAGCAGCTTAGTTGCGGGGCGTGGGGATGAGCAGTTCTTC
>-|TRBV10-2|TRBJ2-1|-
CACGGGYNEQFF
TGCGCCTGTGGTGGGGGTTACAATGAGCAGTTCTTC
>-|TRBV10-3|TRBJ1-1|few
CAISDPAGREAFF
TGTGCCATCAGTGACCCGGCAGGCCGTGAAGCTTTCTTT
>-|TRBV7-9|TRBJ1-2|-
CASSPHEGNYGYTF
TGTGCCAGCAGCCCCCACGAGGGTAACTATGGCTACACCTTC
>TRBD1|TRBV10-3|TRBJ2-2|few
CAISESRTGGTGELFF
TGTGCCATCAGTGAGTCTCGGACAGGGGGCACCGGGGAGCTGTTTTTT
>TRBD2|TRBV15|TRBJ2-5|-
CATSRDLGLAGGETQYF
TGTGCCACCAGCAGAGATTTGGGACTAGCGGGAGGAGAGACCCAGTACTTC
>TRBD1|TRBV3-1|TRBJ1-5|-
CTSSTTGQPNQPQHF
TGTACCAGCAGCACAACGGGACAGCCTAATCAGCCCCAGCATTTT
>-|TRBV7-2|TRBJ2-1|-
CASSLGTGRNNEQFF
TGTGCCAGCAGCTTGGGGACGGGCAGGAACAATGAGCAGTTCTTC
>-|TRBV7-9|TRBJ1-2|-
CASSPGEGFDGYTF
TGTGCCAGCAGCCCCGGGGAAGGGTTTGATGGCTACACCTTC